A selection of T cell receptor beta chains follows, all from one sample in a study of OX40 agonist ivuxolimab in advanced cancers. Repertoires were generated with immunoSEQ multiplex PCR, while TCRdb's copy carries only in-frame clones and drops some. Of fewer than 85,000 clones in the sample, about 86% were seen once. Sequencing used CD4+ or CD8+ T cells sorted from blood, obtained in a trial of the OX40 agonist ivuxolimab. These TCRs come from an adult with an advanced solid tumor such as melanoma, head and neck, liver or kidney cancer. The CDR3 runs from the conserved cysteine through the conserved F or W. A D gene is named only where the DNA matches it firmly. Clone size, where shown, is once, few, many, or a class for clones that have expanded.

>TRBV6-5|.|TRBD1|TRBJ2-7
CASSRGTGRSYEQYF
TGTGCCAGCAGTCGTGGGACAGGGCGCTCCTACGAGCAGTACTTC
>TRBV9|once|TRBD1|TRBJ1-1
CASSADRDGAFF
TGTGCCAGCAGCGCTGACAGGGATGGAGCTTTCTTT
>TRBV20-1|.|.|TRBJ1-1
CSARAYTEAFF
TGCAGTGCTAGAGCTTACACTGAAGCTTTCTTT
>TRBV29-1|.|.|TRBJ2-3
CSSLAPSVTDTQYF
TGCAGCTCATTAGCGCCATCTGTCACAGATACGCAGTATTTT
>TRBV7-9|.|TRBD1|TRBJ2-3
CASSRGTGVTTDTQYF
TGTGCCAGCAGCCGCGGGACAGGGGTTACTACAGATACGCAGTATTTT
>TRBV6-1|.|.|TRBJ2-7
CASSEAGPYEQYF
TGTGCCAGCAGTGAAGCCGGGCCCTACGAGCAGTACTTC
>TRBV18|few|.|TRBJ2-1
CASSPSSYNEQFF
TGTGCCAGCTCACCAAGCAGCTACAATGAGCAGTTCTTC
>TRBV6-5|.|.|TRBJ2-5
CASSYSIYAETQYF
TGTGCCAGCAGTTACTCGATATACGCAGAGACCCAGTACTTC
>TRBV30|.|.|TRBJ1-6
CAWARANSPLHF
TGTGCCTGGGCTAGGGCTAATTCACCCCTCCACTTT
>TRBV2|.|.|TRBJ2-1
CASSPRVTGINEQFF
TGTGCCAGCAGTCCTAGAGTAACAGGGATTAATGAGCAGTTCTTC
>TRBV5-1|.|.|TRBJ2-7
CASSSGWGARYEQYF
TGCGCCAGCAGCTCGGGCTGGGGGGCGCGGTACGAGCAGTACTTC
>TRBV21-1|once|.|TRBJ2-7
CASSKAYRTASSYEQYF
TGTGCCAGCAGCAAAGCCTACAGGACAGCGAGCTCCTACGAGCAGTACTTC
>TRBV11-3|.|TRBD1|TRBJ2-1
CASSLRGTGGNEQFF
TGTGCCAGCAGCTTAAGAGGGACAGGGGGTAATGAGCAGTTCTTC
>TRBV15|.|.|TRBJ2-5
CATDSGGKEETQYF
TGTGCCACAGACTCTGGGGGCAAGGAAGAGACCCAGTACTTC
>TRBV19|.|TRBD1|TRBJ1-5
CASSISRGGNQPQHF
TGTGCCAGTAGTATAAGCAGGGGGGGCAATCAGCCCCAGCATTTT
>TRBV19|.|TRBD1|TRBJ2-7
CASSPTSRGRGYEQYF
TGTGCCAGTAGTCCGACGTCCAGGGGGCGGGGATACGAGCAGTACTTC
>TRBV4-3|.|.|TRBJ1-2
CASSQDAQGNFYGYTF
TGCGCCAGCAGCCAAGATGCTCAGGGAAACTTCTATGGCTACACCTTC
>TRBV7-2|.|.|TRBJ1-2
CASSLGGGLDYGYTF
TGTGCCAGCAGCTTAGGAGGTGGGCTGGACTATGGCTACACCTTC
>TRBV4-3|.|TRBD2|TRBJ2-1
CASSQLTSGVYNEQFF
TGCGCCAGCAGCCAACTGACTAGCGGGGTGTACAATGAGCAGTTCTTC
>TRBV14|.|.|TRBJ2-7
CASSQATRGEQYF
TGTGCCAGCAGCCAAGCAACGAGGGGCGAGCAGTACTTC
>TRBV29-1|once|.|TRBJ1-5
CSVVSGFNQPQHF
TGCAGCGTTGTTTCAGGGTTCAATCAGCCCCAGCATTTT
>TRBV28|.|TRBD1|TRBJ2-7
CASSSYASNRGNYEQYF
TGTGCCAGCAGTTCCTATGCCTCTAACAGGGGAAACTACGAGCAGTACTTC
>TRBV30|.|.|TRBJ1-5
CAWSAPPFYRGPGSNQPQHF
TGTGCCTGGAGTGCTCCCCCATTCTACCGGGGCCCCGGGAGCAATCAGCCCCAGCATTTT
>TRBV19|few|TRBD1|TRBJ1-1
CASSMGQPVEAFF
TGTGCCAGTAGTATGGGACAGCCAGTAGAAGCTTTCTTT
>TRBV30|.|.|TRBJ1-2
CASMTVNYGYTF
TGTGCCTCCATGACAGTTAACTATGGCTACACCTTC
>TRBV28|.|TRBD1|TRBJ2-5
CASIRDRGSGTQYF
TGTGCCAGCATCCGGGACAGGGGCAGCGGGACCCAGTACTTC
>TRBV7-2|.|TRBD1|TRBJ1-6
CASTRAGGNNSPLHF
TGTGCCAGCACCCGGGCAGGGGGCAATAATTCACCCCTCCACTTT
>TRBV7-2|.|TRBD2|TRBJ2-7
CASSLGLAGSYEQYF
TGTGCCAGCAGCTTAGGACTAGCGGGATCCTACGAGCAGTACTTC
>TRBV18|.|.|TRBJ2-5
CASSPGAGAETQYF
TGTGCCAGCTCACCAGGCGCAGGGGCGGAGACCCAGTACTTC
>TRBV7-2|.|.|TRBJ1-4
CASRDRGGTNEKLFF
TGTGCCAGCAGGGACCGGGGAGGGACTAATGAAAAACTGTTTTTT
>TRBV5-1|.|.|TRBJ2-3
CASNSRWGASTADTQYF
TGCGCCAGCAACAGTAGGTGGGGGGCTTCTACGGCAGATACGCAGTATTTT
>TRBV21-1|.|.|TRBJ2-7
CASSILPTYEQYF
TGTGCCAGCAGCATTCTCCCGACCTACGAGCAGTACTTC
>TRBV5-1|.|TRBD1|TRBJ2-7
CASRIQGALSYEQYF
TGCGCCAGCAGAATACAGGGGGCCCTCTCCTACGAGCAGTACTTC
>TRBV27|.|TRBD1|TRBJ2-7
CASSLYRQGAGNEQYF
TGTGCCAGCAGTTTATACCGACAGGGGGCAGGTAACGAGCAGTACTTC
>TRBV5-1|once|TRBD1|TRBJ2-1
CASSLRDSSYNEQFF
TGCGCCAGCAGCTTAAGGGACAGCTCCTACAATGAGCAGTTCTTC
>TRBV9|.|TRBD2|TRBJ2-1
CASSRSGSSYNEQFF
TGTGCCAGCAGCCGTAGCGGGAGCTCCTACAATGAGCAGTTCTTC
>TRBV4-3|.|.|TRBJ1-1
CASSQFRGEAFF
TGCGCCAGCAGCCAATTCCGAGGTGAAGCTTTCTTT
>TRBV9|few|.|TRBJ1-1
CASSVGLTANDAEAFF
TGTGCCAGCAGCGTGGGTTTGACAGCGAACGATGCTGAAGCTTTCTTT
>TRBV11-2|.|.|TRBJ1-4
CASSLVDRSNEKLFF
TGTGCCAGCAGCTTAGTTGACAGATCTAATGAAAAACTGTTTTTT
>TRBV18|.|.|TRBJ2-7
CASSPPFSGDEQYF
TGTGCCAGCTCACCACCTTTTTCAGGGGACGAGCAGTACTTC
>TRBV2|.|TRBD2|TRBJ2-3
CASSPLAGADTDTQYF
TGTGCCAGCAGTCCCTTAGCGGGGGCCGACACAGATACGCAGTATTTT
>TRBV25-1|.|.|TRBJ1-4
CASSEGWGGAPNEKLFF
TGTGCCAGCAGTGAGGGGTGGGGAGGTGCGCCAAATGAAAAACTGTTTTTT
>TRBV2|few|.|TRBJ1-5
CASSDDQPQHF
TGTGCCAGCAGTGACGATCAGCCCCAGCATTTT
>TRBV5-1|.|.|TRBJ1-6
CASSLTGNNSPLHF
TGCGCCAGCAGCTTGACAGGGAATAATTCACCCCTCCACTTT
>TRBV6-6|.|TRBD1|TRBJ1-1
CASSTDRSLNTEAFF
TGTGCCAGCAGTACGGACAGGAGTTTGAACACTGAAGCTTTCTTT
>TRBV4-1|.|TRBD1|TRBJ2-1
CASSQLTGEGEQFF
TGCGCCAGCAGCCAATTAACAGGGGAAGGTGAGCAGTTCTTC
>TRBV7-2|.|.|TRBJ1-4
CASSPSMVGEKLFF
TGTGCCAGCAGCCCTAGTATGGTTGGGGAAAAACTGTTTTTT
>TRBV29-1|.|.|TRBJ2-1
CSGHVDYNEQFF
TGCAGCGGCCATGTGGACTACAATGAGCAGTTCTTC
>TRBV14|once|.|TRBJ2-6
CASSQGGRTTGANVLTF
TGTGCCAGCAGCCAGGGCGGGCGGACCACTGGGGCCAACGTCCTGACTTTC
>TRBV18|.|.|TRBJ1-5
CASSPLGQGPPQHF
TGTGCCAGCTCACCCCTCGGGCAGGGGCCGCCCCAGCATTTT